Listed here is a single T cell receptor (beta chain). The CDR3 consists of 14 residues. Trimming cost V 5 bases and J 5 bases, with 14 bases left between them. Germline loops: CDR1 MNHEY, CDR2 SMNVEV (reference sequence). This sample was included in a study of blood T cell repertoires in COVID-19. About the research overall: Sites in the United States, Italy and Spain provided acute and convalescent COVID-19 samples.

As handled by the study authors: Estimated nucleated cell counts came from reference gene primer amplification. The protocol was immunoSEQ multiplex PCR, while the TCRdb copy is restricted to in-frame clones and leaves out a portion. That table is the source of V, J and clone size, and D and trimming were worked out from the DNA. The profile shows about 380,000 clones, 90% of them singletons. The sequence was obtained from a man between 18 and 29 years old with active or convalescent COVID-19. Sequencing was performed on peripheral blood. The chain carries TRBV27 and TRBJ2-3; possibly TRBD2 for D (6 bases). The chain's CDR3 is CASSPRLGGDTQYF. For the CDR3, the DNA is TGTGCCAGCAGTCCGAGATTGGGAGGAGATACGCAGTATTTT.